Listed below are T cell receptor beta chains from one sample, sequenced in a study of tumor-infiltrating lymphocytes in primary liver carcinoma. Each CDR3 protein is one row after TCRdb ran MiXCR on the multiplex PCR reads. This table holds approximately 310,000 distinct CDR3 sequences, about 62% found once. The sample comprised peripheral blood. Source of these receptors: a man aged 35 to 55 with primary liver carcinoma and hepatitis B virus infection. Each CDR3 is given with its conserved first and last residue. Fields, in order: J gene, V gene, clone size, D gene, CDR3 DNA, CDR3 protein. A D gene is named only where the DNA matches it firmly. Size tells how often a clone was seen (once, few, many) or the class of an expanded clone, and some rows leave it out.

j_call: TRBJ1-1; v_call: TRBV11-1; clone_size: many; d_call: -; cdr3_nt: TGTGCCAGCAGCTTACCAGGGAACACTGAAGCTTTCTTT; cdr3_aa: CASSLPGNTEAFF
j_call: TRBJ2-1; v_call: TRBV11-1; clone_size: -; d_call: TRBD2; cdr3_nt: TGTGCCAGCTGCCCAGGGACTAGCGGGACCCCAATTGACGAACAGTTCTTC; cdr3_aa: CASCPGTSGTPIDEQFF
j_call: TRBJ1-2; v_call: TRBV4-1; clone_size: many; d_call: TRBD1; cdr3_nt: TGCGCCAGCAGCTTACGACAGGGGGGAAACTATGGCTACACCTTC; cdr3_aa: CASSLRQGGNYGYTF
j_call: TRBJ2-4; v_call: TRBV11-1; clone_size: -; d_call: -; cdr3_nt: TGTGCCAGGAGCTTTCCCGGGACTGGCGAGACCAAAAACATTCAGTACTTC; cdr3_aa: CARSFPGTGETKNIQYF
j_call: TRBJ2-7; v_call: TRBV6-2/TRBV6-3; clone_size: -; d_call: -; cdr3_nt: TGTGCTGGCAGTTACGGGGCCTACGAGCAGTACTTC; cdr3_aa: CAGSYGAYEQYF
j_call: TRBJ2-7; v_call: TRBV11-1; clone_size: many; d_call: TRBD1; cdr3_nt: TGTGCCAGCAGCCAGGACAGGGAGGAGCAGTACTTC; cdr3_aa: CASSQDREEQYF
j_call: TRBJ2-7; v_call: TRBV6-6; clone_size: -; d_call: TRBD2; cdr3_nt: TGTGCCAGCACCCCACTCATAGCGGGAGGGGGAAACGAGCAGTACTTC; cdr3_aa: CASTPLIAGGGNEQYF
j_call: TRBJ2-3; v_call: TRBV11-1; clone_size: -; d_call: -; cdr3_nt: TGTGCCAGCGGCTTAGAACAAGCGGGAGATACGCAGTATTTT; cdr3_aa: CASGLEQAGDTQYF
j_call: TRBJ2-2; v_call: TRBV11-2; clone_size: -; d_call: TRBD2; cdr3_nt: TGTGGCAGCAGCTTATTTTCGCGGCGGGAGAACACCGCGGAGCTGTTTTTT; cdr3_aa: CGSSLFSRRENTAELFF
j_call: TRBJ2-1; v_call: TRBV6-1; clone_size: -; d_call: TRBD2; cdr3_nt: TGTGCCAACTCGAAGAACGCGGGGGGTAATGAGGAGTTCTTC; cdr3_aa: CANSKNAGGNEEFF
j_call: TRBJ2-7; v_call: TRBV29-1; clone_size: many; d_call: -; cdr3_nt: TGCAGCGTTGAAGGCGTTGACAGTTTGTCCGAGCAGTACTTC; cdr3_aa: CSVEGVDSLSEQYF
j_call: TRBJ2-1; v_call: TRBV11-2; clone_size: many; d_call: TRBD1; cdr3_nt: TGTGCCAGCAGCCAGGGGGTGGGCTCCTACAATGAGCAGTTCTTC; cdr3_aa: CASSQGVGSYNEQFF
j_call: TRBJ2-7; v_call: TRBV5-4; clone_size: -; d_call: TRBD2; cdr3_nt: TGTGTCAGCAGCCCGGGAGGCCAGACATCCTACGAGCAGTACTTC; cdr3_aa: CVSSPGGQTSYEQYF
j_call: TRBJ2-5; v_call: TRBV29-1; clone_size: many; d_call: TRBD1; cdr3_nt: TGCAGCGTCGGGACAGGGCTTGGCGAGACCCAGTACTTC; cdr3_aa: CSVGTGLGETQYF
j_call: TRBJ2-1; v_call: TRBV11-3; clone_size: -; d_call: TRBD2; cdr3_nt: TGTGCCAGCAGCTTAGAAGGCGGGAGTGACAATGATCAGTTCTTC; cdr3_aa: CASSLEGGSDNDQFF
j_call: TRBJ2-7; v_call: TRBV11-2; clone_size: -; d_call: TRBD1; cdr3_nt: TGTGCCAGCATCACTTACCGACAGGGAAAATTGGGCTACGAGCAGTACTTC; cdr3_aa: CASITYRQGKLGYEQYF
j_call: TRBJ2-5; v_call: TRBV5-1; clone_size: -; d_call: TRBD1; cdr3_nt: TGCGCCAGCAGCGCGTACAGGGGAGAGACCCAGTACTTC; cdr3_aa: CASSAYRGETQYF
j_call: TRBJ2-7; v_call: TRBV5-4; clone_size: few; d_call: -; cdr3_nt: TGTGCCAGCAGCCTACAGGGATCCGAGCAGTACTTC; cdr3_aa: CASSLQGSEQYF
j_call: TRBJ1-6; v_call: TRBV30; clone_size: -; d_call: -; cdr3_nt: TGTGCCTGGGACGGACTTCAGGGCAGGGGAATGGGTAATTCACCCCTCCACTTT; cdr3_aa: CAWDGLQGRGMGNSPLHF
j_call: TRBJ2-2; v_call: TRBV28; clone_size: many; d_call: TRBD1; cdr3_nt: TGTGCCAGCAGTTTTCTGACAGGGAAGCGTTCGGGCACCGGGGAGCTGTTTTTT; cdr3_aa: CASSFLTGKRSGTGELFF
j_call: TRBJ2-5; v_call: TRBV5-1; clone_size: -; d_call: -; cdr3_nt: TGCGACGGCAGCTTTGACAGTCCCCAAGAGACCCAGTACTTC; cdr3_aa: CDGSFDSPQETQYF
j_call: TRBJ2-7; v_call: TRBV28; clone_size: few; d_call: TRBD2; cdr3_nt: TGTGCCAGCAGTTTACCGGGACTAGAGGAAGACGAGCAGTACTTC; cdr3_aa: CASSLPGLEEDEQYF
j_call: TRBJ2-1; v_call: TRBV6-2/TRBV6-3; clone_size: -; d_call: -; cdr3_nt: TGTGCCAGCAGTCCCTGGGGGGAGAGGGCCTACAATGAGCAGTTTTTC; cdr3_aa: CASSPWGERAYNEQFF
j_call: TRBJ2-1; v_call: TRBV6-2/TRBV6-3; clone_size: many; d_call: TRBD1; cdr3_nt: TGTGCCAGCAGTCCCCGGGACAGGGGTGAGGGCAATGAGCAGTTCTTC; cdr3_aa: CASSPRDRGEGNEQFF
j_call: TRBJ2-7; v_call: TRBV14; clone_size: -; d_call: TRBD2; cdr3_nt: TGTGCCAGCAGCCATACTTCTAGCGGTCCCTACGAGCAGTACTTC; cdr3_aa: CASSHTSSGPYEQYF